This is a list of T cell receptor beta chains from one sample in a study of CXCR3-negative and CXCR3-positive naive CD8 T cells. TCRdb processed the 5' RACE reads again and assigns one entry to each CDR3 protein, with no DNA. The sample features around 41,000 distinct CDR3 sequences, with approximately 12% in its top ten. Material for sequencing was memory CD8+ T cells from blood. These receptors were collected from a human donor in good health. Some clones in this sample may be carry-over from other donors' samples. The CDR3 runs from the conserved cysteine through the conserved F or W. Size is stated for part of the rows, as once, few or many counts, or as a class when the clone is expanded.

v_call	clone_size	j_call	cdr3_aa
TRBV12-3/TRBV12-4	-	TRBJ1-2	CASSSQGAAYGYTF
TRBV12-3/TRBV12-4	-	TRBJ2-2	CASSFPVGTGELFF
TRBV6-5	-	TRBJ2-3	CASSSNPGLATAYTQYF
TRBV29-1	-	TRBJ2-1	CSVERLLARAWEQFF
TRBV29-1	-	TRBJ2-7	CSVARDSSYEQYF
TRBV6-4	-	TRBJ2-1	CASSDMPDRVSEQFF
TRBV4-3	-	TRBJ2-6	CASSQDGSLSGANVLTF
TRBV20-1	-	TRBJ2-1	CSATSGLAFDEQFF
TRBV12-3/TRBV12-4	-	TRBJ2-7	CASSLTRAVSYEQYF
TRBV19	-	TRBJ2-7	CASSITGSSYEQYF
TRBV12-3/TRBV12-4	-	TRBJ1-1	CASSPGGAEAFF
TRBV7-3	-	TRBJ2-2	CASSEPGNTGELFF
TRBV7-9	-	TRBJ1-5	CASSSQDQPQHF
TRBV29-1	-	TRBJ2-5	CSVPGSWEETQYF
TRBV7-2	-	TRBJ1-2	CASSPNGAADAYGYTF
TRBV29-1	-	TRBJ1-2	CSVEDRAGHRLGYTF
TRBV4-3	-	TRBJ2-7	CASSPGVLNEQYF
TRBV6-2/TRBV6-3	-	TRBJ2-3	CASSYTRTQYF
TRBV25-1	-	TRBJ2-1	CASSEYGRGGEQFF
TRBV6-2/TRBV6-3	-	TRBJ2-1	CASSYSISGGHNEQFF
TRBV4-3	medium-sized	TRBJ2-7	CASSQEVGTYEQYF
TRBV28	-	TRBJ2-7	CASSLLPATLAEQYF
TRBV5-1	-	TRBJ2-2	CASSSEAPGELFF
TRBV6-5	-	TRBJ1-1	CASTLQGQGRAFF
TRBV3-1	-	TRBJ2-1	CASSQLREQFF
TRBV7-2	-	TRBJ2-7	CASSLYGGLGYEQYF
TRBV20-1	-	TRBJ2-7	CSAREESGYEQYF
TRBV2	-	TRBJ2-1	CASSDSAGGYYNEQFF
TRBV4-3	-	TRBJ1-2	CASSQDGGYGYTF
TRBV2	-	TRBJ2-1	CASGLADPSEQFF
TRBV6-4	-	TRBJ2-7	CASSYSIQASSYEQYF
TRBV7-9	-	TRBJ2-6	CASSLITGANVLTF
TRBV27	-	TRBJ1-1	CASSLGKGTTEAFF
TRBV20-1	-	TRBJ2-1	CSARDPVGLAGVYNEQFF
TRBV7-8	-	TRBJ2-7	CASSQGLGYEQYF
TRBV20-1	-	TRBJ2-7	CSASLGEAFYEQYF
TRBV7-9	-	TRBJ2-7	CASSLIQGWRYEQYF
TRBV27	-	TRBJ2-1	CASSTTGDEQFF
TRBV28	-	TRBJ2-1	CASSLGYPSSGHYNEQFF
TRBV12-3/TRBV12-4	-	TRBJ1-2	CASSPLFAGPEGYTF
TRBV27	-	TRBJ2-3	CASRYIAETDTQYF
TRBV5-5	-	TRBJ1-1	CASSLVRVGSTEAFF
TRBV14	-	TRBJ2-4	CASSQATGLAKNIQYF
TRBV3-1	-	TRBJ2-1	CASSQEEFERTGPGEQFF
TRBV29-1	-	TRBJ2-1	CSVVDYNEQFF
TRBV29-1	-	TRBJ2-7	CSVGTEYEQYF
TRBV7-6	-	TRBJ2-5	CASSLGGPAQETQYF
TRBV27	-	TRBJ2-1	CASSSPIAGPYNEQFF
TRBV15	-	TRBJ2-7	CATSTGQGHYEQYF
TRBV7-9	-	TRBJ2-5	CASSSRDSKYQETQYF
TRBV25-1	-	TRBJ1-6	CASSDNFGTADNSPLHF
TRBV28	-	TRBJ2-1	CASSPPAHYPYNEQFF
TRBV29-1	-	TRBJ2-7	CSVAGVYEQYF
TRBV2	-	TRBJ2-7	CASSTSYEQYF
TRBV7-2	-	TRBJ2-3	CASSFLAGVTDTQYF